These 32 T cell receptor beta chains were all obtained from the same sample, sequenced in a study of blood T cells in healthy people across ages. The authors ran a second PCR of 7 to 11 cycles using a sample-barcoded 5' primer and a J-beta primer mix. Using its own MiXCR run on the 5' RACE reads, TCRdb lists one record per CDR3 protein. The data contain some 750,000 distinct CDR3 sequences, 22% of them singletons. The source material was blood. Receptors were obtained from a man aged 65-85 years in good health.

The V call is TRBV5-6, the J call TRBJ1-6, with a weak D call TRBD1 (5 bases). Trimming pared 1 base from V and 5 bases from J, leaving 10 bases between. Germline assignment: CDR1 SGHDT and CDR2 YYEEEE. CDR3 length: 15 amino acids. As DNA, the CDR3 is TGTGCCAGCAGCTTGCGGCAGGGCCATAATTCACCCCTCCACTTT. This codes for CASSLRQGHNSPLHF.

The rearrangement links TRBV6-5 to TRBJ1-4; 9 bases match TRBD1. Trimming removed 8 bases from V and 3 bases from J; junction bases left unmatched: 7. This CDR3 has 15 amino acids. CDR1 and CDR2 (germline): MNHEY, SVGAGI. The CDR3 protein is CASRSQGAANEKLFF. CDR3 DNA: TGTGCCAGCCGATCACAGGGGGCGGCTAATGAAAAACTGTTTTTT.

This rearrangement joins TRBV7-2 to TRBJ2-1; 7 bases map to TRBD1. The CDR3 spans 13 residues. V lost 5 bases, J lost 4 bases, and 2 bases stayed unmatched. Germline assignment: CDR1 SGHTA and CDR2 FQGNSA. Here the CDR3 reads CASSQTGYNEQFF. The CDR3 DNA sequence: TGTGCCAGCAGCCAGACAGGGTACAATGAGCAGTTCTTC.

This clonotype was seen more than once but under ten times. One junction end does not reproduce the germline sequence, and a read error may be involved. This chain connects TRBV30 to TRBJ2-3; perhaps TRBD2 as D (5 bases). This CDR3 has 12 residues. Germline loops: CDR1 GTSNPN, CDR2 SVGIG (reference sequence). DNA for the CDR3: TGTGCCTGGAGAGGGAGTTCCACCAGCCAGCGTTTT. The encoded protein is CAWRGSSTSQRF.

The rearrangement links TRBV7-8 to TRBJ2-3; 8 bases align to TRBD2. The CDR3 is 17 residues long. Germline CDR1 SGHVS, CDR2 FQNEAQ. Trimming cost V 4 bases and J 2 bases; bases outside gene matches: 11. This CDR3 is CASSSVGGRPNTDTQYF. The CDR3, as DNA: TGTGCCAGCAGCTCAGTGGGCGGGAGGCCCAACACAGATACGCAGTATTTT.

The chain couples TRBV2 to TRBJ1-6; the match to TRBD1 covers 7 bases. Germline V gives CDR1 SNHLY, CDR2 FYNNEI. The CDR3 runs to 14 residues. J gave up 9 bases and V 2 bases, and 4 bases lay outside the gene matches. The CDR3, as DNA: TGTGCCAGCAGTGAAATCACAGGGGTTTCACCCCTCCACTTT. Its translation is CASSEITGVSPLHF.

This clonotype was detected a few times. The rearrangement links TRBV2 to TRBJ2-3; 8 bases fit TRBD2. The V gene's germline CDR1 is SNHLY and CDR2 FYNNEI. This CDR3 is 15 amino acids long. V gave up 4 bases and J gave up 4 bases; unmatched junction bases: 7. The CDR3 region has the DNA TGTGCCAGCAGTGTTTGGGCGGGGGGTTCAGATACGCAGTATTTT. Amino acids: CASSVWAGGSDTQYF.

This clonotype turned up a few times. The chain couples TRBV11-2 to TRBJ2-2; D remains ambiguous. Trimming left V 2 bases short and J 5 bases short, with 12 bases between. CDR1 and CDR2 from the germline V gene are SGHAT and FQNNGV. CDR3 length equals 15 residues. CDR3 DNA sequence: TGTGCCAGCAGCTTATGGCGCTTTGGGACCGGGGAGCTGTTTTTT. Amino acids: CASSLWRFGTGELFF.

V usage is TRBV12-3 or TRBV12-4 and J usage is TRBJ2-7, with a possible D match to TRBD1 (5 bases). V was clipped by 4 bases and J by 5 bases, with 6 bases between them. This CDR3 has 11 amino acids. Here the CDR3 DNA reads TGTGCCAGCAGTTCCAGGGACGAGCAGTACTTC. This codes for CASSSRDEQYF.

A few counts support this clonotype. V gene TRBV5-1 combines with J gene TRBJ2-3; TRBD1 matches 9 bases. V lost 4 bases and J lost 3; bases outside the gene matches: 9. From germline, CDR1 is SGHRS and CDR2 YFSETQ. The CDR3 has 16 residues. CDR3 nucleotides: TGCGCCAGCAGCCACCAACAGGGGGCCCGAACAGATACGCAGTATTTT. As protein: CASSHQQGARTDTQYF.

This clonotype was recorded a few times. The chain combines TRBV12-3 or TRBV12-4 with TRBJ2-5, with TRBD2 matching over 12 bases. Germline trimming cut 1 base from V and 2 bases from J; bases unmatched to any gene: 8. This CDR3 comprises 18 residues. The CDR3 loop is CASSLGLAGGSRQETQYF. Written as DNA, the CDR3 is TGTGCCAGCAGTTTAGGGCTAGCGGGAGGGTCTAGACAAGAGACCCAGTACTTC.

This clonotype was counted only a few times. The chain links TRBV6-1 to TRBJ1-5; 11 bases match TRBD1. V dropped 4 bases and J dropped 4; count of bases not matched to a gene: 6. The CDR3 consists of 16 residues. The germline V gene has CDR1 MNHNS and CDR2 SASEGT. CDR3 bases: TGTGCCAGCAGTGCAGTAGGGACAGGGGGAAATCAGCCCCAGCATTTT. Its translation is CASSAVGTGGNQPQHF.

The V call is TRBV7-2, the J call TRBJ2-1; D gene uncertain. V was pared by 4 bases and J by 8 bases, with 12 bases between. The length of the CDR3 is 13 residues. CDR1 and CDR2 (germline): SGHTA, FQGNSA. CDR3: CASSSQQVHEQFF. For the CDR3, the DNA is TGTGCCAGCAGCTCTCAGCAGGTGCATGAGCAGTTCTTC.

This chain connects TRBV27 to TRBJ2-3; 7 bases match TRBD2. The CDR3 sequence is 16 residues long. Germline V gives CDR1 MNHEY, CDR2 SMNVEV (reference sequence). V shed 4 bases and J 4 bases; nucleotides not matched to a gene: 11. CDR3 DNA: TGTGCCAGCAGTTCCCCTACTAGCGACCGTCCAGATACGCAGTATTTT. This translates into CASSSPTSDRPDTQYF.

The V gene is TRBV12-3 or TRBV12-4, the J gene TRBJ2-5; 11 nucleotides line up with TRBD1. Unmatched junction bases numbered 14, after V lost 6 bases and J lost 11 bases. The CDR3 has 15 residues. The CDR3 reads CASSTSGQGAWEQYF. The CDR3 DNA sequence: TGTGCCAGCAGCACCTCCGGACAGGGGGCATGGGAGCAGTACTTC.

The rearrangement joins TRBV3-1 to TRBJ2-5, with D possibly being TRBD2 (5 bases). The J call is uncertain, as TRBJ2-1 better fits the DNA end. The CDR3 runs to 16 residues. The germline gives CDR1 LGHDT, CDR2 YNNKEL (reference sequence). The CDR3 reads CASSQDWVAPYNEQFF. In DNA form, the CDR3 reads TGTGCCAGCAGCCAAGATTGGGTAGCGCCCTACAATGAGCAGTTCTTC.

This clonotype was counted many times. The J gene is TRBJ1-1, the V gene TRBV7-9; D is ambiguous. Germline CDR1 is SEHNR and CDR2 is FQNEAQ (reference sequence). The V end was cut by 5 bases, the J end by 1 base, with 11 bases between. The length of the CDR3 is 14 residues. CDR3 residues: CASSPPWRNTEAFF. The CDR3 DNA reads TGTGCCAGCAGCCCCCCCTGGAGGAACACTGAAGCTTTCTTT.

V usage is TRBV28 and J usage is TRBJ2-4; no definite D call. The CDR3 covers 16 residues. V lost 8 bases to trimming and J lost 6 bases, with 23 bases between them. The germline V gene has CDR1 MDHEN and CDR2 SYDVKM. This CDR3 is CASALRLVGRLNIQYF. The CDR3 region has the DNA TGTGCCAGCGCCCTACGGCTGGTCGGTCGCCTAAACATTCAGTACTTC.

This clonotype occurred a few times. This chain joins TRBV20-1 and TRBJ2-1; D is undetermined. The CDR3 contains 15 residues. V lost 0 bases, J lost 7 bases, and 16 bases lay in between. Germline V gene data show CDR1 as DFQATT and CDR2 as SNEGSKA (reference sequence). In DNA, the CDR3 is TGCAGTGCTAGAGATCTGGCGAGGTCTGGGAATGAGCAGTTCTTC. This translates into CSARDLARSGNEQFF.

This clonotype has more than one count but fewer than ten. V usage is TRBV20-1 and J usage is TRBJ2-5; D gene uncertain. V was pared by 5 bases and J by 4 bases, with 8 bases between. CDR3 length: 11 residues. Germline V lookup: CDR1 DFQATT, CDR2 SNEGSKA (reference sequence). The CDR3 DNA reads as TGCAGTGCTCCTTTAGGAGAGACCCAGTACTTC. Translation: CSAPLGETQYF.

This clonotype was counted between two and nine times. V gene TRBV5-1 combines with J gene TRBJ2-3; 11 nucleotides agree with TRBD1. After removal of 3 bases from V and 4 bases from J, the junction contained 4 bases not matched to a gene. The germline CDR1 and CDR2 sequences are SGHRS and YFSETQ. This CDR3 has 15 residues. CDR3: CASSWGTGGADTQYF. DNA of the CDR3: TGCGCCAGCAGCTGGGGGACAGGGGGTGCAGATACGCAGTATTTT.

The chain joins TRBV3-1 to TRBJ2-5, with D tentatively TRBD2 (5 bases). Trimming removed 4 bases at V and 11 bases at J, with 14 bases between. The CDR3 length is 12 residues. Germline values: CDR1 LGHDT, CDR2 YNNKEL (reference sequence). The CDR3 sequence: CASSRSGGEQYF. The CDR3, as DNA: TGTGCCAGCAGCCGCAGCGGTGGGGAGCAGTACTTC.

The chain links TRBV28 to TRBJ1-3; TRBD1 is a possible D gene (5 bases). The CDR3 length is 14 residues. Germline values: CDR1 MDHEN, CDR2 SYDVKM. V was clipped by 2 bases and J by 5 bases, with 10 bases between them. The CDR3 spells CASSLEAGRNTIYF. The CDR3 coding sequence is TGTGCCAGCAGTTTAGAAGCAGGGAGAAACACCATATATTTT.

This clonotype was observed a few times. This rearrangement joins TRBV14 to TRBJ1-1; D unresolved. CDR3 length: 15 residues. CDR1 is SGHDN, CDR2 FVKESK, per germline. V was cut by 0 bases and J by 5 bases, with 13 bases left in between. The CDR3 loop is CASSQDDPARTEAFF. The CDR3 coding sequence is TGTGCCAGCAGCCAAGACGACCCGGCAAGGACTGAAGCTTTCTTT. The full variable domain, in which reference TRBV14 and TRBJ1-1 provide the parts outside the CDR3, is EAGVTQFPSHSVIEKGQTVTLRCDPISGHDNLYWYRRVMGKEIKFLLHFVKESKQDESGMPNNRFLAERTGGTYSTLKVQPAELEDSGVYFCASSQDDPARTEAFFGQGTRLTVV.

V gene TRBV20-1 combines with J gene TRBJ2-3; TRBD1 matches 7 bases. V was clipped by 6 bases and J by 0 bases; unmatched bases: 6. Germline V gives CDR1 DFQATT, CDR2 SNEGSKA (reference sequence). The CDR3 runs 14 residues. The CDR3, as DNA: TGCAGTGCCAGACAGGGTTCTAGCACAGATACGCAGTATTTT. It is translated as CSARQGSSTDTQYF.

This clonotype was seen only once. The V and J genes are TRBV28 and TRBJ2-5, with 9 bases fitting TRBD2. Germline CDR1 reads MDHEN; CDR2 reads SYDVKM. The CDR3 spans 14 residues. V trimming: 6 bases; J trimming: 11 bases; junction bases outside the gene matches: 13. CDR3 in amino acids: CASRTSGYTYKQYF. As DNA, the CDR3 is TGTGCCAGCAGAACTAGCGGGTACACTTATAAGCAGTACTTC.

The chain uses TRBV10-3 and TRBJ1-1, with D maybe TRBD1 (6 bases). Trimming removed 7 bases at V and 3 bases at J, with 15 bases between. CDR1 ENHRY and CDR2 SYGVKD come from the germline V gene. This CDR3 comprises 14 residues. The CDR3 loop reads CAITPGDSDTEAFF. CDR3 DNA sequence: TGTGCCATCACACCAGGGGATTCGGACACTGAAGCTTTCTTT.

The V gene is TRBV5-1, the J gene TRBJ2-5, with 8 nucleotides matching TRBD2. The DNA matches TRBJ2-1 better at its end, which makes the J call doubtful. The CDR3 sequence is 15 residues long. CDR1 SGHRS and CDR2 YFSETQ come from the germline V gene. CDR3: CASSLGDGRAREQFF. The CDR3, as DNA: TGCGCCAGCAGCTTGGGGGACGGGAGGGCCCGCGAGCAGTTCTTC.

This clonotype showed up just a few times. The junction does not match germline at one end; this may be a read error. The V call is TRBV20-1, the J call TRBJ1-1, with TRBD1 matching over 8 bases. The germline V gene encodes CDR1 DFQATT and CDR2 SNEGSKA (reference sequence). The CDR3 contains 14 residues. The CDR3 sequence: CGARAGGGNTEAFF. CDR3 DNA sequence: TGCGGTGCTAGAGCAGGGGGCGGGAACACTGAAGCTTTCTTT.

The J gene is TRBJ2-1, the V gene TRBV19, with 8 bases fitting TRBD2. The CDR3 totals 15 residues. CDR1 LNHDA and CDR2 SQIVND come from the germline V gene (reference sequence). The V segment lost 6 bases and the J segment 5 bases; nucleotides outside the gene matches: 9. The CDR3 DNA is TGTGCCAGTAGCCAAAGCGGGAGCGTCAACAATGAGCAGTTCTTC. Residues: CASSQSGSVNNEQFF.

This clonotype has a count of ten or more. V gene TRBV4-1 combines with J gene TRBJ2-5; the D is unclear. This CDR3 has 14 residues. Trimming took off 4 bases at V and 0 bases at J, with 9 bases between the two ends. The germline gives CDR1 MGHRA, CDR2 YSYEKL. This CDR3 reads CASSLQSYQETQYF. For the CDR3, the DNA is TGCGCCAGCAGCCTCCAGTCATACCAAGAGACCCAGTACTTC.

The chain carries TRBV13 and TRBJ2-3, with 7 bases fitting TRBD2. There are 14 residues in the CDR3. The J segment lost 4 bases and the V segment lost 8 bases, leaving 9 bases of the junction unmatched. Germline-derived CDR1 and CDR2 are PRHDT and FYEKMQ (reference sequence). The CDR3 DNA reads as TGTGCCAGCCGCGTGGGGAGGGCATCAGATACGCAGTATTTT. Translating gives CASRVGRASDTQYF. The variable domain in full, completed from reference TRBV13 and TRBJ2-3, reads AAGVIQSPRHLIKEKRETATLKCYPIPRHDTVYWYQQGPGQDPQFLISFYEKMQSDKGSIPDRFSAQQFSDYHSELNMSSLELGDSALYFCASRVGRASDTQYFGPGTRLTVL.